Below are 3 T cell receptor beta chains sequenced from a single sample in a study of blood T cell repertoires in COVID-19. TCRdb's copy holds only in-frame clones and misses some; the assay was immunoSEQ multiplex PCR. The table includes 300,000 to 350,000 clones, 70% to 90% detected once. The sequenced sample consisted of PBMCs or T cells enriched from blood (not recorded which). These receptors originate from a man younger than 45 who had recovered from COVID-19.

The V call is TRBV7-8, the J call TRBJ2-1; D may be TRBD1 (6 bases). Germline V gene data show CDR1 as SGHVS and CDR2 as FQNEAQ. V lost 3 bases, J lost 4 bases, and 13 bases lay in between. The CDR3 is 15 residues long. The CDR3 region has the DNA TGTGCCAGCAGCTTTAGGACAGAGCGATACAATGAGCAGTTCTTC. Residues: CASSFRTERYNEQFF.

The chain is built from TRBV19 and TRBJ1-1; D not resolved. The CDR3 runs to 12 residues. Per the germline V gene, CDR1 is LNHDA and CDR2 is SQIVND (reference sequence). V dropped 5 bases and J dropped 0 bases, with 4 bases sitting between them. The CDR3 loop is CASSFVNTEAFF. CDR3 DNA sequence: TGTGCCAGTAGTTTCGTGAACACTGAAGCTTTCTTT.

This clone occurred a few times. J is TRBJ1-2 and V is TRBV27; 9 nucleotides agree with TRBD1. CDR1 is MNHEY, CDR2 SMNVEV, per germline (reference sequence). The CDR3 is 15 residues long. Trimming removed 5 bases from V and 5 bases from J; junction bases left unmatched: 9. The CDR3 loop reads CASSRKTGGGYGYTF. The CDR3, as DNA: TGTGCCAGCAGTCGAAAGACAGGGGGTGGATATGGCTACACCTTC.